The clone carrying this TCR beta chain was recorded at least ten times. Its matching antigen is unknown. Germline V gene lookup returns CDR1 SGHAT and CDR2 FQNNGV. Trimming removed 1 base from V and 6 bases from J; junction bases left unmatched: 7. The length of the CDR3 is 17 residues. Unique molecular identifiers were added to individual cDNA molecules. From the 5' RACE reads, TCRdb called clonotypes with MiXCR, one entry per CDR3 protein. Of over 25,000 distinct CDR3 sequences in the sample, approximately 4.3% were seen once. The data belong to a study of early T cells in non-severe SARS-CoV-2 infection. Study-level background: The input, bulk RNA from unsorted whole blood, was sequenced, and chains were unpaired. Study-wide points: Anti-spike CD8 responses were favored by VDJdb matching, which missed private and CD4 specificities.

The specimen sequenced was whole blood. The receptor was derived from an adult who was a healthcare worker with PCR-confirmed SARS-CoV-2 infection or an uninfected control (not recorded which). This rearrangement joins TRBV11-2 to TRBJ2-2, with 11 bases aligning to TRBD1. The CDR3 DNA reads TGTGCCAGCAGCTTAGTGGTTGGACAGGGGGCCTCCGGGGAGCTGTTTTTT. Residues: CASSLVVGQGASGELFF.